Listed here is a single TCR beta chain. The data were obtained in a study of blood T cell repertoires in COVID-19. The method was immunoSEQ multiplex PCR; TCRdb's version includes in-frame clones alone and lacks a portion of them. The table records some 350,000 clones, more than 75% of them present only once. The sequence came from a woman in her forties or fifties with COVID-19, enrolled during active disease. Sample: peripheral blood.

Here the CDR3 DNA reads TGCGCCAGCAGCTTGGAAGGTATTTTGGTCCAGGGTATTGGGAATTCACCCCTCCACTTT. This sequence encodes CASSLEGILVQGIGNSPLHF. The gene calls are TRBV5-1 and TRBJ1-6, with a weak D call TRBD1 (5 bases). This CDR3 has 20 residues. The germline gives CDR1 SGHRS, CDR2 YFSETQ. The V end was cut by 0 bases, the J end by 7 bases, with 26 bases between.